Below are 5 T cell receptor beta chains sequenced from a single sample in a study of shared clonotypes between healthy human individuals. Only in-frame clones appear in the TCRdb table, and some are missing; sequencing was by immunoSEQ multiplex PCR. Here the sample spans about 2,200,000 clones, approximately 94% being singletons. CD45RO-negative CD8 cells positively selected for CCR7 made up the naive population, which excluded terminally differentiated effector memory CD45RA+ cells. The sample was naive CD8+ T cells from PBMCs. These receptors were obtained from a man aged 18 to 29 in good health. Some clones in this sample may be carry-over from other donors' samples.

This chain links TRBV28 with TRBJ1-3, with 7 positions matching TRBD1. The junction had 12 bases not matched to a gene; V was cut back by 6 bases and J by 4 bases. Germline V CDR1 and CDR2: MDHEN, SYDVKM. The CDR3 length is 16 residues. CDR3 coding DNA: TGTGCCAGCAGCCGGACCGGACAGGCTCCCGGAAACACCATATATTTT. Translation: CASSRTGQAPGNTIYF.

The CDR3 nucleotides read TGTGCCAGCAGCTCGGACAGGGGGGGCTACGAGCAGTACTTC. This codes for CASSSDRGGYEQYF. V and J are TRBV7-3 and TRBJ2-7; 10 positions agree with TRBD1. The CDR3 loop spans 14 amino acids. Trimming took 4 bases from V and 3 from J; bases not matched to a gene: 3. Germline V CDR1 and CDR2: SGHTA, FQGTGA.

This clone was seen just once. V usage is TRBV7-3 and J usage is TRBJ2-7; TRBD2 matches 10 bases. CDR1 SGHTA and CDR2 FQGTGA come from the germline V gene. CDR3 size: 15 residues. V shed 5 bases, J shed 7 bases, and the junction held 11 bases outside the gene matches. CDR3 DNA sequence: TGTGCCAGCAGCCGAACTGGGCTAGCGGGAGAGGAGCAGTACTTC. Translated: CASSRTGLAGEEQYF.

There are a few counts of this clone. The CDR3 loop reads CASSAGLNQPQHF. The CDR3 DNA reads as TGTGCCAGCAGCGCAGGGTTAAATCAGCCCCAGCATTTT. The chain recombines TRBV7-9 with TRBJ1-5; D is possibly TRBD1 (5 bases). Trimming removed 5 bases from V and 4 bases from J, with 9 bases in between. Germline CDR1 SEHNR, CDR2 FQNEAQ (reference sequence). The CDR3 extends over 13 amino acids.

The V and J genes are TRBV29-1 and TRBJ2-7, with 8 bases aligning to TRBD1. The J segment lost 4 bases and the V segment lost 5 bases, leaving 1 base of the junction unmatched. The length of the CDR3 is 11 residues. Germline CDR1 is SQVTM and CDR2 is ANQGSEA. CDR3 nucleotides: TGCAGCGTTAACAGGGGGTACGAGCAGTACTTC. Translated, it gives CSVNRGYEQYF.